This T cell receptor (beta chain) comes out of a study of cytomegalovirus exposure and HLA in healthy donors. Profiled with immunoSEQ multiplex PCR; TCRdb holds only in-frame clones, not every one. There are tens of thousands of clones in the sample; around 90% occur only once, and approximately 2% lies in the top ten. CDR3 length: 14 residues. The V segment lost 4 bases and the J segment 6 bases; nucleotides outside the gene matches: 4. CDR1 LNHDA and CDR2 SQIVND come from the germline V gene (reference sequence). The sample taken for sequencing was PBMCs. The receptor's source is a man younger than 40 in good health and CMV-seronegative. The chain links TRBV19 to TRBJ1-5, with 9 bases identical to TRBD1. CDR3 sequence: CASSNLQGAQPQHF. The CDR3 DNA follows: TGTGCCAGTAGTAACCTACAGGGGGCTCAGCCCCAGCATTTT.